This is a list of T cell receptor beta chains from one sample in a study of blood T cell repertoires in COVID-19. This table comes from immunoSEQ multiplex PCR, and its TCRdb copy is limited to in-frame clones, with some not included. The table lists approximately 100,000 clones, about three quarters of them singletons. The sequenced material came from peripheral blood. Every receptor here comes from a man older than 75 with acute or convalescent COVID-19. Each CDR3 is given with its conserved first and last residue. The D gene is left open where the match is weak. Clone size, where shown, is once, few, many, or a class for clones that have expanded.

j_call d_call clone_size v_call cdr3_aa cdr3_nt
TRBJ1-1 NA NA TRBV7-3 CASSETGVTEAFF TGTGCCAGCAGCGAAACGGGGGTCACTGAAGCTTTCTTT
TRBJ2-7 TRBD2 NA TRBV9 CASSAPSGLPHEQYF TGTGCCAGCAGCGCCCCTAGCGGACTCCCCCACGAGCAGTACTTC
TRBJ2-7 NA NA TRBV11-2 CASSLVEGVVNEQYF TGTGCCAGCAGCTTAGTTGAGGGAGTTGTAAACGAGCAGTACTTC
TRBJ1-4 NA NA TRBV6-6 CASSYALERWDEKLFF TGTGCCAGCAGTTACGCCCTAGAACGCTGGGATGAAAAACTGTTTTTT
TRBJ1-3 TRBD1 NA TRBV11-2 CAGTGGSSGNTIYF TGTGCCGGGACAGGGGGCAGCTCTGGAAACACCATATATTTT
TRBJ1-2 NA NA TRBV12-3/TRBV12-4 CASSLEGYGYTF TGTGCCAGCAGTTTAGAGGGGTATGGCTACACCTTC
TRBJ2-5 TRBD2 NA TRBV5-1 CASSLQAGGLETQYF TGCGCCAGCAGCTTGCAAGCGGGAGGGTTAGAGACCCAGTACTTC
TRBJ1-4 NA NA TRBV4-1 CASLGGFREKLFF TGCGCCTCCCTCGGGGGGTTCAGAGAAAAACTGTTTTTT
TRBJ2-1 NA NA TRBV21-1 CASSNGTNNEQFF TGTGCCAGCAGCAACGGGACTAACAATGAGCAGTTCTTC
TRBJ1-6 NA NA TRBV19 CASGARGDSPLHF TGTGCCAGCGGGGCCAGGGGCGATTCACCCCTCCACTTT
TRBJ1-5 TRBD1 NA TRBV30 CAWSRDRGSSGGNQPQHF TGTGCCTGGAGTCGGGACAGGGGGTCGAGTGGGGGCAATCAGCCCCAGCATTTT
TRBJ2-1 NA few TRBV4-3 CASSQDGHSSYNEQFF TGCGCCAGCAGCCAAGACGGACACTCCTCCTACAATGAGCAGTTCTTC
TRBJ2-3 TRBD2 NA TRBV4-2 CASSLASGGPPKDTQYF TGTGCCAGCAGCCTAGCTAGCGGGGGGCCGCCTAAAGATACGCAGTATTTT
TRBJ1-1 NA once TRBV27 CASSFRDSRNTEAFF TGTGCCAGCAGTTTCCGAGACAGCCGTAACACTGAAGCTTTCTTT
TRBJ2-5 NA NA TRBV5-4 CASSLFMTRGETQYF TGTGCCAGCAGCTTGTTCATGACCCGCGGGGAGACCCAGTACTTC
TRBJ2-6 NA few TRBV5-6 CASSLGLASGANVLTF TGTGCCAGCAGCTTGGGTCTGGCCTCTGGGGCCAACGTCCTGACTTTC
TRBJ1-1 TRBD1 NA TRBV5-8 CASSLGVPGQASLNTEAFF TGTGCCAGCAGCTTGGGAGTTCCTGGACAGGCGAGCTTGAACACTGAAGCTTTCTTT
TRBJ1-4 NA few TRBV28 CASSRTANEKLFF TGTGCCAGCAGCCGGACAGCTAATGAAAAACTGTTTTTT
TRBJ2-1 TRBD2 NA TRBV5-1 CASSLEREANEQFF TGCGCCAGCAGCTTGGAGCGGGAGGCCAATGAGCAGTTCTTC
TRBJ2-1 TRBD2 NA TRBV7-9 CASSFLAGRAISNEQFF TGTGCCAGCAGCTTTTTAGCCGGGAGGGCTATTTCGAATGAGCAGTTCTTC
TRBJ2-3 TRBD2 NA TRBV18 CASSPSGLAGGWDTQYF TGTGCCAGCTCACCGTCGGGACTAGCGGGAGGATGGGATACGCAGTATTTT
TRBJ1-5 NA NA TRBV30 CAWSLVGQSNQPQHF TGTGCCTGGAGTCTCGTTGGACAGAGCAATCAGCCCCAGCATTTT
TRBJ1-5 NA NA TRBV6-5 CASIQEGRQPQHF TGTGCCAGTATTCAGGAGGGGCGTCAGCCCCAGCATTTT
TRBJ2-1 NA NA TRBV15 CATSRDPGSDRSQFF TGTGCCACCAGCAGAGATCCGGGCAGCGACAGGTCCCAGTTCTTC
TRBJ2-5 TRBD2 few TRBV10-2 CASSESASGETQYF TGCGCCAGCAGTGAGTCGGCTAGCGGGGAGACCCAGTACTTC
TRBJ2-1 NA NA TRBV5-8 CASSVRGSGYNEQFF TGTGCCAGCAGCGTAAGGGGGTCAGGATACAATGAGCAGTTCTTC
TRBJ1-2 NA NA TRBV18 CASSPVSDTIYGYTF TGTGCCAGCTCACCAGTTTCGGACACGATCTATGGCTACACCTTC
TRBJ2-2 TRBD2 NA TRBV7-3 CASRREAILAGDPNTGELFF TGTGCCAGCAGGAGGGAGGCGATCCTAGCGGGAGACCCGAACACCGGGGAGCTGTTTTTT
TRBJ1-5 TRBD1 once TRBV9 CASSPGQGLQPQHF TGTGCCAGCAGCCCAGGACAGGGTTTGCAGCCCCAGCATTTT
TRBJ2-3 TRBD2 NA TRBV15 CATSRGLAGDSDTQYF TGTGCCACCAGCAGAGGACTAGCGGGAGACTCAGATACGCAGTATTTT
TRBJ2-2 NA few TRBV4-1 CASSHGRGIIGGELFF TGCGCCAGCAGCCACGGTCGGGGGATAATCGGCGGGGAGCTGTTTTTT
TRBJ1-1 NA few TRBV28 CASRPLQGNTEAFF TGTGCCAGCAGACCACTACAGGGGAACACTGAAGCTTTCTTT